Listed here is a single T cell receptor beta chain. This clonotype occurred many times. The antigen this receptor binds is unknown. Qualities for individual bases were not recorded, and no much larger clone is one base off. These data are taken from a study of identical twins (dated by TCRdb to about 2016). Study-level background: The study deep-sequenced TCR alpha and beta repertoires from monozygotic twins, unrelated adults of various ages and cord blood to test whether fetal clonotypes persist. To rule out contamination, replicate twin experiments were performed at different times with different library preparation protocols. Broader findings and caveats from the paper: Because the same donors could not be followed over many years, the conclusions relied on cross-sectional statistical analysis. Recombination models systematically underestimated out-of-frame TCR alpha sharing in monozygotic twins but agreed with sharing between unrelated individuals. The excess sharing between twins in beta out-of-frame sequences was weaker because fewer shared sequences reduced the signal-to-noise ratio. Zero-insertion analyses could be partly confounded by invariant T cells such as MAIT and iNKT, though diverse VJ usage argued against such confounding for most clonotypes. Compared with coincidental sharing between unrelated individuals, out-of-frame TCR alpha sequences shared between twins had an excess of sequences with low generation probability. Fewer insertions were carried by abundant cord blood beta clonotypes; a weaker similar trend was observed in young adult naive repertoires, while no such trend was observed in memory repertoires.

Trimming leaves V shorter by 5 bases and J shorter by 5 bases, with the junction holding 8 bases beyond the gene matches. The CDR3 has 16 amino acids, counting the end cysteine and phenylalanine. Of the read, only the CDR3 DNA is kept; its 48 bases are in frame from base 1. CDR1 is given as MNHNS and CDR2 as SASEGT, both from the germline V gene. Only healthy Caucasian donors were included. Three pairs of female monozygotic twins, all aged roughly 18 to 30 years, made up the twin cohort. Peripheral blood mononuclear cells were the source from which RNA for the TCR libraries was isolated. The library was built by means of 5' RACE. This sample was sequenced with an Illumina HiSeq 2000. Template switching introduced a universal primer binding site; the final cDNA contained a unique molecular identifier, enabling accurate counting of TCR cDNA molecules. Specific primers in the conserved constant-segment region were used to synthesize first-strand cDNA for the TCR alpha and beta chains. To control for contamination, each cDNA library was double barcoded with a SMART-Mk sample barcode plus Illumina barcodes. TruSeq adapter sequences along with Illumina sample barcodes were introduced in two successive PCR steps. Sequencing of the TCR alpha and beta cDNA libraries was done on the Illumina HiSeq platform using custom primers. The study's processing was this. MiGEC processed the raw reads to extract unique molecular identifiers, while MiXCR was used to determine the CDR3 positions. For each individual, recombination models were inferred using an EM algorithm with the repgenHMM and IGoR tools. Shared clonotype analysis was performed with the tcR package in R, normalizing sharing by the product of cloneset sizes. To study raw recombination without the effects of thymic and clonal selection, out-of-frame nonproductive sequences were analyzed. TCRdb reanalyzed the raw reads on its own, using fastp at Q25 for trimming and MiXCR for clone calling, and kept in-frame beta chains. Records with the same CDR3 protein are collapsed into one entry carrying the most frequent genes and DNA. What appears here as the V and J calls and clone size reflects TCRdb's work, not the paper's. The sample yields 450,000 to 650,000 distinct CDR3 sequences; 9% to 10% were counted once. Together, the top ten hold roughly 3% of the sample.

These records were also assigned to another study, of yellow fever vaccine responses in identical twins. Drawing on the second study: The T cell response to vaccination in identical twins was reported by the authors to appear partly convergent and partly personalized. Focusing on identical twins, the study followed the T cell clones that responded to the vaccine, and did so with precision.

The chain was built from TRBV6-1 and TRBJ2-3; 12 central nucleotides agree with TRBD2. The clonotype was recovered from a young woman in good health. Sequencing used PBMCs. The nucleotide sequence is TGTGCCAGCAGTCGACTAGCGGGGGTCTTTCAAGATACGCAGTATTTT. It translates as CASSRLAGVFQDTQYF.